The sequence of this T cell receptor beta chain was determined in a study of graft-versus-host responses after intestinal transplantation. CDR1 GTSNPN and CDR2 SVGIG come from the germline V gene (reference sequence). This CDR3 has 16 amino acids. V lost 2 bases, J lost 7 bases, and 10 bases stayed unmatched. Generated by immunoSEQ multiplex PCR, the TCRdb table keeps only in-frame clones and is missing some. Among about 100,000 clones, more than 75% were seen once, and the ten largest hold 0.9% to 1%. With regard to this clone: The antigen remains unidentified.

The source was unstimulated CD4+ T cells sorted from spleen or lymph node cells, collected before transplant. The rearrangement links TRBV30 to TRBJ2-1; 11 bases align to TRBD2. The origin of this receptor is a human donor who was the organ donor for an intestinal transplant. CDR3 in amino acids: CAWSPRLAGRYNEQFF. The CDR3, as DNA: TGTGCCTGGAGTCCGAGACTAGCGGGGAGATATAATGAGCAGTTCTTC. The full variable domain, completed using reference TRBV30 and TRBJ2-1, is SQTIHQWPATLVQPVGSPLSLECTVEGTSNPNLYWYRQAAGRGLQLLFYSVGIGQISSEVPQNLSASRPQDRQFILSSKKLLLSDSGFYLCAWSPRLAGRYNEQFFGPGTRLTVL.